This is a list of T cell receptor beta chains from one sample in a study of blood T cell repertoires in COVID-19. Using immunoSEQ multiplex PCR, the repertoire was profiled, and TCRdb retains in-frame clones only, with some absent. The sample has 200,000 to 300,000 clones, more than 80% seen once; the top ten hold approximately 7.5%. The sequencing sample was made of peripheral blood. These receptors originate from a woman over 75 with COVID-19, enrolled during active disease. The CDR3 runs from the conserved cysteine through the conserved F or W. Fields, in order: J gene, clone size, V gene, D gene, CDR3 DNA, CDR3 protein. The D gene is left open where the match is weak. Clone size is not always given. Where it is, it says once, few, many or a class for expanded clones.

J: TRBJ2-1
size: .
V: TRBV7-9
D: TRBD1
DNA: TGTGCCAGCAGCCCTTTGGGGACAGGGTTCTTCAATGAGCAGTTCTTC
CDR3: CASSPLGTGFFNEQFF

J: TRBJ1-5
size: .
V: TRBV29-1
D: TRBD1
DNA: TGCAGCGTCGGACAGGGGATCGGGCAGCCCCAGCATTTT
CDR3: CSVGQGIGQPQHF

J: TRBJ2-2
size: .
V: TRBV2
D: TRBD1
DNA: TGTGCCAGCAGTTTACAGGGGGCGCGGAACACCGGGGAGCTGTTTTTT
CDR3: CASSLQGARNTGELFF

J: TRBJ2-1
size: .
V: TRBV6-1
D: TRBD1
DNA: TGTGCCAGCAGTGAAGCGAAGGACAGGGTTGCGTTCTTC
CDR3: CASSEAKDRVAFF

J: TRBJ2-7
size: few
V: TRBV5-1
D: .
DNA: TGCGCCAGCAGCCCAGCCCCAGGGTGGGCCGAGCAGTACTTC
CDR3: CASSPAPGWAEQYF

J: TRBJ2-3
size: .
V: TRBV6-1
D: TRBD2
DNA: TGTGCCAGCAGTGACCCTTCCGGGAGGGAGACAGATACGCAGTATTTT
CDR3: CASSDPSGRETDTQYF

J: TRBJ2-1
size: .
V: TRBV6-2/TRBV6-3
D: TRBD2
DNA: TGTGCCAGCAGTTACCCCCAGGGGACGGCTAGCGGGAGGATTGGTGAGCAGTTCTTC
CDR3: CASSYPQGTASGRIGEQFF

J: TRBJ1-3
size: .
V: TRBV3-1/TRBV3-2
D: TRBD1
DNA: TGTGCCAGCAGCCAGACCACAGGGGTCGGAAACACCATATATTTT
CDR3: CASSQTTGVGNTIYF

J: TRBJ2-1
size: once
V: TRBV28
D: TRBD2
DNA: TGTGTCGTTGGGACTAGCATTCCCCAGGAGCAGTTCTTC
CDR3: CVVGTSIPQEQFF

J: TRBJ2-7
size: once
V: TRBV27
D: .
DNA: TGTGCCAGCAGTTTGCGAAGGGGTTACGAGCAGTACTTC
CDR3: CASSLRRGYEQYF

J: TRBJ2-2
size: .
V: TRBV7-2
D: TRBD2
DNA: TGTGCCAGCAGCTTAGTTAGCGGGAGTTGGACCGGGGAGCTGTTTTTT
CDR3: CASSLVSGSWTGELFF

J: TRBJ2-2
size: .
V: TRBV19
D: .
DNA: TGTGCCAGTGCCCTGGGCCAGCCGAACACCGGGGAGCTGTTTTTT
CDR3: CASALGQPNTGELFF

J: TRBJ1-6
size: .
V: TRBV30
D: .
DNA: TGTGCCTGGAGTGTATCGGGGATGAATTCACCCCTCCACTTT
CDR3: CAWSVSGMNSPLHF

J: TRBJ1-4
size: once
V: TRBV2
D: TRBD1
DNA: TGTGCCAGCAGTACAGGGGGCCGTGAAAAACTGTTTTTT
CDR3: CASSTGGREKLFF

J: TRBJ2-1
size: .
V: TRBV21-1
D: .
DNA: TGTGCCAGCAGGGGGGGGTACTTTTCCATCTACAATGAGCAGTTCTTC
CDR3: CASRGGYFSIYNEQFF

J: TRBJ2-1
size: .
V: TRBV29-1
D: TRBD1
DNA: TGCAGCGTTGTTTTAGACAGGGGATACAATGAGCAGTTCTTC
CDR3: CSVVLDRGYNEQFF

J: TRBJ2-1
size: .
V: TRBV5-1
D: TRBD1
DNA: TGCGCCAGCAGCACCGGACAGGGCTTGGACAATGAGCAGTTCTTC
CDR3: CASSTGQGLDNEQFF

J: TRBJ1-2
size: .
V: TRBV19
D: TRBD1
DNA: TGTGCCAGTATTCCCAGGGGACAGGCAAATGGCTACACCTTC
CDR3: CASIPRGQANGYTF

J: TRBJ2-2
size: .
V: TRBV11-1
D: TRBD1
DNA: TGTGCCAGCAGCCTCACAGGGGGAGGCACCGGGGAGCTGTTTTTT
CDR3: CASSLTGGGTGELFF

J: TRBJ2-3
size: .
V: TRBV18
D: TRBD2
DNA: TGTGCCAGCTCACCACCGGGACTAGCGGGGGGCACAGATACGCAGTATTTT
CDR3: CASSPPGLAGGTDTQYF

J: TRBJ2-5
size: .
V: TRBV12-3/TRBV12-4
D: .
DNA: TGTGCCAGCAGTTTGTTATTAGCGCAGACCCAGTACTTC
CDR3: CASSLLLAQTQYF

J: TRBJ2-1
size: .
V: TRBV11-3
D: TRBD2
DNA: TGTGCCAGCAGCTTAGGCTTAGCGGGGTTGTACAATGAGCAGTTCTTC
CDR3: CASSLGLAGLYNEQFF

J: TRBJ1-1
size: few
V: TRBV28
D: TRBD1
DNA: TGTGCCAGCACCCCAGGGGGTCGGAACACTGAAGCTTTCTTT
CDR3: CASTPGGRNTEAFF

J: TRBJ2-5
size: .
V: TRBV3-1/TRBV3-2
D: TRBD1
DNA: TGTGCCAGCAGCCAAGGGGGACAGGGATGGGAGACCCAGTACTTC
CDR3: CASSQGGQGWETQYF

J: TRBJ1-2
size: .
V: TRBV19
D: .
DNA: TGTGCCAGTACGGCGGGCTATGGCTACACCTTC
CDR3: CASTAGYGYTF

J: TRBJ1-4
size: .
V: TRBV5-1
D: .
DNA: TGCGCCAGCAGCCCAACGGGAGGAACTAATGAAAAACTGTTTTTT
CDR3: CASSPTGGTNEKLFF

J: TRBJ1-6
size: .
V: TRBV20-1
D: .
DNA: TGCAGTGCTAGTACTGTGGGGCCTAATTCACCCCTCCACTTT
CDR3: CSASTVGPNSPLHF

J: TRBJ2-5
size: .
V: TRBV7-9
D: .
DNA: TGTGCCAGCCGCAGGGGTCGCGAAGAGACCCAGTACTTC
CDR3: CASRRGREETQYF

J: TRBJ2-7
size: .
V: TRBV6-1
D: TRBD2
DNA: TGTGCCAGCAGTGAAGCGAGACTAGCGGGGCTCATTCTCGAGCAGTACTTC
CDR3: CASSEARLAGLILEQYF

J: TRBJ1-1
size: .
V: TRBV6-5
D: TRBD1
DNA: TGTGCCAGCAGTTACTCAGCCGGGACAGGCAGTGAAGCTTTCTTT
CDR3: CASSYSAGTGSEAFF

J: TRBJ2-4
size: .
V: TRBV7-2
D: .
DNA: TGTGCCAGCAGCCCCCCCACAGGGTTGAAAAACATTCAGTACTTC
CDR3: CASSPPTGLKNIQYF

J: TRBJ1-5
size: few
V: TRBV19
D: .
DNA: TGTGCCAGTAGTATCCGGGAAGCCAATCAGCCCCAGCATTTT
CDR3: CASSIREANQPQHF

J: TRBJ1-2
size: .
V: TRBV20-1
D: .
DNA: TGCAGTGCTAGTGCCACCTTTGCGGGAGCTAACTATGGCTACACCTTC
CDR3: CSASATFAGANYGYTF

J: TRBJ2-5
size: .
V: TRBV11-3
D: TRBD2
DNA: TGTGCCAGCAGCCCAGGGAGGACTAGCGTGTCTCAAGAGACCCAGTACTTC
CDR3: CASSPGRTSVSQETQYF

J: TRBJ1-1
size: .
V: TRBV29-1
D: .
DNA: TGCAGCGTTTTCCAGGGGCCGAACACTGAAGCTTTCTTT
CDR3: CSVFQGPNTEAFF

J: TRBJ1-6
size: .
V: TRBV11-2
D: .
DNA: TGTGCCAGCAGCTTAACAGGGAGTGGAAGTACGTCCTATAATTCACCCCTCCACTTT
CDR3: CASSLTGSGSTSYNSPLHF

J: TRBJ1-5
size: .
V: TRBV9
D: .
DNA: TGTGCCAGCAGCGCCCCAGGGGTCCCTCAGCCCCAGCATTTT
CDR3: CASSAPGVPQPQHF

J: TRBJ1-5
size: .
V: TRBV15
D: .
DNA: TGTGCCACCCGAGGGCCTTTTGGCAATCAGCCCCAGCATTTT
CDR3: CATRGPFGNQPQHF

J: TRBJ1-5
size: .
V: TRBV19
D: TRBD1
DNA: TGTGCCAGTAGTATAGCCGGGACAGGAGGGAATCAGCCCCAGCATTTT
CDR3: CASSIAGTGGNQPQHF

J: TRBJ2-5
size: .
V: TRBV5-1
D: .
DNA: TGCGCCAGCAGTGTGGGGAGCCCACAAGAGACCCAGTACTTC
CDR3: CASSVGSPQETQYF

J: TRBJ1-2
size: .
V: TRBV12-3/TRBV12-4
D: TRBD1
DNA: TGTGCCAGCAGCCGACAGGGGAACTATGGCTACACCTTC
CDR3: CASSRQGNYGYTF